This TCR beta chain stems from a study of blood T cell dynamics during melanoma immunotherapy. Findings and limits, study-wide: Disease-control patients' PBMC repertoires became either more clonal or more diverse at W3.

The table lists this clone with a count of one. Antigen specificity is unknown. Time point specified: week 3, after first cycle of checkpoint inhibitor. Here immunoSEQ multiplex PCR was the method, and the copy in TCRdb shows in-frame clones only, minus some. The sample records about 12,000 clones, approximately 88% being singletons. The source was blood, collected from a patient treated with checkpoint blockade. This receptor was identified in a human donor with melanoma.

The CDR3 DNA follows: TGTGCCAGCAGCTTACAGGGGGGCAGCACAGATACGCAGTATTTT. Its translation is CASSLQGGSTDTQYF. The chain combines TRBV11-2 with TRBJ2-3; maybe TRBD1 (7 bases). The CDR3 consists of 15 residues. CDR1 is SGHAT and CDR2 is FQNNGV in the germline V gene. Trimming left V 2 bases short and J 0 bases short, with 9 bases between.